The 28 T cell receptor beta chains listed next were all sequenced from one sample in a study of CD8 T cells in Susac syndrome. It was with random hexamers that 0.5 to 1 ug RNA was reverse transcribed. Using its own MiXCR run on the immunoSEQ multiplex PCR reads, TCRdb lists one record per CDR3 protein. The sample lists under 80,000 distinct CDR3 sequences, about 92% occurring once. The sample taken for sequencing was CD4+ T cells from PBMCs. The receptors derive from a human donor with Susac syndrome.

The count of this clonotype is one. The chain uses TRBV2 and TRBJ2-7; 7 bases match TRBD2. Germline V CDR1 and CDR2: SNHLY, FYNNEI. Trimming removed 7 bases from V and 5 bases from J; junction bases left unmatched: 8. The CDR3 has 13 residues. CDR3: CASTREKSDEQYF. In nucleotides, the CDR3 is TGTGCCAGCACGCGGGAGAAATCGGACGAGCAGTACTTC. Complete variable domain (other parts from reference TRBV2 and TRBJ2-7): EPEVTQTPSHQVTQMGQEVILRCVPISNHLYFYWYRQILGQKVEFLVSFYNNEISEKSEIFDDQFSVERPDGSNFTLKIRSTKLEDSAMYFCASTREKSDEQYFGPGTRLTVT.

This clonotype was observed a single time. The V and J genes are TRBV6-6 and TRBJ1-4; D is unresolved. V was clipped by 6 bases and J by 7 bases, with 6 bases between them. CDR1 is MNHNY and CDR2 is SVGAGI in the germline V gene (reference sequence). The CDR3 covers 11 residues. CDR3 in DNA: TGTGCCAGCAGACGACTTGAAAAACTGTTTTTT. Translated: CASRRLEKLFF.

V is TRBV18 and J is TRBJ2-4; D not certain. Trimming removed 3 bases from V and 3 bases from J, with 18 bases in between. The CDR3 length is 17 residues. From germline, CDR1 is KGHSH and CDR2 LQKENI. The DNA of the CDR3 is TGTGCCAGCTCACCTACTCTAGGAAGGTCGGGCAAAAACATTCAGTACTTC. Its translation is CASSPTLGRSGKNIQYF.

V gene TRBV20-1 combines with J gene TRBJ1-5, with 8 bases fitting TRBD1. The J segment lost 2 bases and the V segment lost 3 bases, leaving 3 bases of the junction unmatched. The CDR3 has 14 amino acids. Germline CDR1 DFQATT, CDR2 SNEGSKA (reference sequence). The CDR3 loop reads CSARWTGRNQPQHF. CDR3 coding DNA: TGCAGTGCTAGGTGGACAGGGCGCAATCAGCCCCAGCATTTT.

The chain is built from TRBV7-2 and TRBJ1-4, with 7 bases matching TRBD1. Germline V gene sequence: CDR1 SGHTA, CDR2 FQGNSA. Trimming cost V 3 bases and J 4 bases; bases outside gene matches: 2. The CDR3 is 14 residues long. CDR3 region: CASSFQGGNEKLFF. The CDR3 region has the DNA TGTGCCAGCAGCTTTCAGGGGGGTAATGAAAAACTGTTTTTT.

This chain connects TRBV10-3 to TRBJ2-5, with 12 bases aligning to TRBD2. Germline V gene data show CDR1 as ENHRY and CDR2 as SYGVKD. This CDR3 spans 15 amino acids. Trimming cost V 4 bases and J 1 base; bases outside gene matches: 1. The CDR3 sequence: CAISGTSGAQETQYF. The DNA for the CDR3 is TGTGCCATCAGTGGGACTAGCGGGGCCCAAGAGACCCAGTACTTC.

The chain combines TRBV12-1 with TRBJ2-5. TRBV12-1 is marked as a pseudogene. The CDR3 extends over 13 amino acids. CDR3 in DNA: TGTGCCAGCAGCCCCGTGTACCAAGAGACCCAGTACTTC. As protein: CASSPVYQETQYF.

This chain links TRBV9 with TRBJ2-6, with TRBD1 matching 7 bases. From germline, CDR1 is SGDLS and CDR2 YYNGEE. The CDR3 spans 13 residues. V shed 3 bases and J 13 bases; nucleotides not matched to a gene: 7. The CDR3 DNA follows: TGTGCCAGCAGCGAGGGACAGCCCAGGGTCCTGACTTTC. This codes for CASSEGQPRVLTF.

The rearrangement uses TRBV7-2 and TRBJ2-5; no definite D call. The V and J ends lost 7 bases and 5 bases respectively, with 14 bases between them. Germline assignment: CDR1 SGHTA and CDR2 FQGNSA. The CDR3 runs 13 residues. CDR3 amino acids: CASNPLGRETQYF. DNA of the CDR3: TGTGCCAGCAACCCTCTTGGAAGGGAGACCCAGTACTTC.

The chain couples TRBV3-1 to TRBJ1-1; TRBD1 is a possible D gene (5 bases). Germline CDR1 reads LGHDT; CDR2 reads YNNKEL (reference sequence). Between the trimmed V and J ends, which lost 3 bases and 10 bases, there was a span of 18 bases. The CDR3 has 14 amino acids. The CDR3 DNA reads TGTGCCAGCAGCCAGTCGGACATGTTGGAACCAGCTTTCTTT. Its translation: CASSQSDMLEPAFF.

CDR3 in DNA: TGTGCCAGCAGTCCGGGGGGCCCAAATGAGCAGTTCTTC. Its protein product is CASSPGGPNEQFF. The chain links TRBV27 to TRBJ2-1; D is possibly TRBD2 (7 bases). This CDR3 contains 13 residues. Germline CDR1 MNHEY, CDR2 SMNVEV (reference sequence). The ends were cut back, 5 bases at V and 7 bases at J, with 12 bases in the middle.

The CDR3 DNA is TGTGCCAGCAGCGCGGGGACAGGGGCGAGGGGCTACACCTTC. It yields the protein CASSAGTGARGYTF. The chain recombines TRBV7-9 with TRBJ1-2, with 10 bases aligning to TRBD1. This CDR3 is 14 amino acids long. The V gene's germline CDR1 is SEHNR and CDR2 FQNEAQ (reference sequence). J lost 8 bases, V lost 5 bases, and 8 bases had no gene match. Variable domain in full (rest from reference TRBV7-9 and TRBJ1-2): DTGVSQNPRHKITKRGQNVTFRCDPISEHNRLYWYRQTLGQGPEFLTYFQNEAQLEKSRLLSDRFSAERPKGSFSTLEIQRTEQGDSAMYLCASSAGTGARGYTFGSGTRLTVV.

The chain couples TRBV12-3 or TRBV12-4 to TRBJ1-5; TRBD1 is a possible D gene (6 bases). V was cut by 6 bases and J by 6 bases, with 15 bases left in between. The CDR3 is made up of 14 amino acids. CDR3 sequence (DNA): TGTGCCAGCAGAGATAACACAGGGCCTCAGCCCCAGCATTTT. Translation gives CASRDNTGPQPQHF.

The CDR3 loop reads CASSQSDRDNEQFF. The CDR3 DNA is TGTGCCAGCAGCCAAAGTGACAGGGACAATGAGCAGTTCTTC. This chain uses TRBV3-1 with TRBJ2-1; 7 bases are shared with TRBD1. V lost 2 bases, J lost 5 bases, and 3 bases stayed unmatched. The CDR3 covers 14 residues. From germline, CDR1 is LGHDT and CDR2 YNNKEL (reference sequence).

The rearrangement joins TRBV20-1 to TRBJ2-7, with D possibly being TRBD1 or TRBD2 (6 bases each). V was pared by 5 bases and J by 7 bases, with 18 bases between. CDR3 length equals 13 residues. In germline, CDR1 is DFQATT, CDR2 SNEGSKA (reference sequence). The CDR3 here is CSALTPGAGEQYF. CDR3 nucleotide sequence: TGCAGTGCTCTAACCCCGGGGGCTGGTGAGCAGTACTTC.

The rearrangement uses TRBV24-1 and TRBJ2-5, with a weak D call TRBD1 (6 bases). The CDR3 has 15 amino acids. Germline CDR1 KGHDR, CDR2 SFDVKD. V was shortened by 3 bases and J by 5 bases, with 15 bases between the two germline ends. DNA for the CDR3: TGTGCCACCAGTGATCCCCGGGGCAGGGGCGAGACCCAGTACTTC. This translates into CATSDPRGRGETQYF.

V gene TRBV2 combines with J gene TRBJ1-1; D may be TRBD1 (5 bases). Trimming cost V 5 bases and J 3 bases, with 10 bases left between them. CDR1 and CDR2 (germline): SNHLY, FYNNEI. The CDR3 sequence is 13 residues long. Here the CDR3 reads CASSWAGDTEAFF. CDR3 in DNA: TGTGCCAGCAGTTGGGCGGGGGACACTGAAGCTTTCTTT.

This chain uses TRBV7-9 with TRBJ2-3; no clear D. The CDR3 consists of 13 residues. V lost 1 base and J 7 bases, leaving 9 bases between the germline ends. Germline CDR1 and CDR2: SEHNR and FQNEAQ (reference sequence). The CDR3 DNA reads as TGTGCCAGCAGCTTAGGGGTCTCGAATACGCAGTATTTT. Its protein is CASSLGVSNTQYF.

This clonotype was observed a single time. The rearrangement links TRBV5-1 to TRBJ2-5; TRBD2 aligns across 7 bases. Germline V lookup: CDR1 SGHRS, CDR2 YFSETQ. The CDR3 runs to 14 residues. Losses at the gene ends were 5 bases for V and 5 bases for J; bases not matched to a gene: 9. The CDR3 sequence is CASRGRGERETQYF. The CDR3 nucleotides are TGCGCCAGCAGGGGCCGGGGGGAAAGGGAGACCCAGTACTTC.

The chain joins TRBV7-3 to TRBJ1-1, with D uncertain. CDR3 length: 13 residues. Trimming removed 3 bases from V and 2 bases from J, with 7 bases in between. The germline CDR1 and CDR2 sequences are SGHTA and FQGTGA. CDR3 sequence reads: CASSLGFNTEAFF. In nucleotides, the CDR3 is TGTGCCAGCAGCTTGGGTTTTAACACTGAAGCTTTCTTT.

This clonotype was observed once. The V and J genes are TRBV6-5 and TRBJ1-2, with 9 bases identical to TRBD1. Germline V gene data show CDR1 as MNHEY and CDR2 as SVGAGI. V lost 10 bases, J lost 8 bases, and 14 bases stayed unmatched. The CDR3 has 14 amino acids. In nucleotides, the CDR3 is TGTGCCACCAACCCAACAGGGGGCACGAAAGGCTACACCTTC. Protein sequence: CATNPTGGTKGYTF.

This clonotype showed up just once. CDR3 sequence reads: CASSLKGAGNTIYF. CDR3 coding DNA: TGTGCCAGCAGCCTGAAGGGAGCTGGAAACACCATATATTTT. This chain joins TRBV3-1 and TRBJ1-3; D not resolved. This CDR3 has 14 amino acids. V was pared by 4 bases and J by 2 bases, with 9 bases between. Germline V lookup: CDR1 LGHDT, CDR2 YNNKEL (reference sequence).

V is TRBV5-6 and J is TRBJ1-1, with a tentative D call TRBD1 (6 bases). This CDR3 has 14 amino acids. Germline V gives CDR1 SGHDT, CDR2 YYEEEE. V was clipped by 2 bases and J by 0 bases, with 8 bases between them. CDR3 loop: CASSFGQMNTEAFF. In DNA form, the CDR3 reads TGTGCCAGCAGCTTCGGACAGATGAACACTGAAGCTTTCTTT.

The chain links TRBV20-1 to TRBJ2-1, with D possibly matching TRBD2 (5 bases). Trimming removed 0 bases from V and 1 base from J, with 10 bases in between. The CDR3 extends over 15 amino acids. CDR1 DFQATT and CDR2 SNEGSKA come from the germline V gene (reference sequence). This CDR3 reads CSARDVSGSYNEQFF. The CDR3 nucleotides read TGCAGTGCTAGAGATGTAAGCGGTTCCTACAATGAGCAGTTCTTC.

The chain has TRBV5-6 and TRBJ2-5; D may be TRBD1 or TRBD2 (5 bases each). The CDR3 is made up of 13 amino acids. V dropped 1 base and J dropped 4 bases, with 8 bases sitting between them. Germline CDR1 SGHDT, CDR2 YYEEEE. The CDR3 loop reads CASSLLGGETQYF. The CDR3, as DNA: TGTGCCAGCAGCTTGCTTGGGGGAGAGACCCAGTACTTC.

In DNA, the CDR3 is TGCAGTGCTAGATTAAGGAAGAGTAACACTGAAGCTTTCTTT. Its translation is CSARLRKSNTEAFF. The chain joins TRBV20-1 to TRBJ1-1; D not certain. This CDR3 contains 14 residues. The germline V gene has CDR1 DFQATT and CDR2 SNEGSKA (reference sequence). V was pared by 2 bases and J by 2 bases, with 12 bases between.

The genes are TRBV25-1 and TRBJ2-5; a possible D gene is TRBD2 (5 bases). CDR3 length: 15 amino acids. V was trimmed by 7 bases and J by 0 bases, leaving 15 bases between them. The germline gives CDR1 MGHDK, CDR2 SYGVNS. The CDR3 loop is CASTGGGWYQETQYF. CDR3 in DNA: TGTGCCAGCACTGGTGGCGGGTGGTACCAAGAGACCCAGTACTTC.

The chain links TRBV4-2 to TRBJ1-1; 7 bases agree with TRBD1. The CDR3 length is 15 residues. CDR1 and CDR2 (germline): LGHNA, YNFKEQ. The J segment lost 6 bases and the V segment lost 4 bases, leaving 11 bases of the junction unmatched. CDR3 region: CASSPAKRGHAEAFF. CDR3 bases: TGTGCCAGCAGCCCCGCTAAAAGGGGGCACGCTGAAGCTTTCTTT.